The T cell receptor beta chain described here comes from a study of T-cell memory formation after mild COVID-19. Study details: Largely, TCR clusters stayed within a single donor.

Each CDR3 protein gets one entry after TCRdb re-called the 5' RACE reads with MiXCR. The profile shows 150,000 to 200,000 distinct CDR3 sequences, 15% to 20% of them singletons. The CDR3 extends over 14 amino acids. V lost 5 bases and J 4 bases, leaving 14 bases between the germline ends. Germline lookup yields CDR1 MNHEY and CDR2 SVGAGI. Broader study findings: There was a balanced CD4/CD8 profile in clones contracting day 15 to 85, and later expanders leaned CD4+. Pre-infection memory harbored some responding clones, suggesting cross-reactive memory joined.

This clonotype was counted between two and nine times. Its antigen is not identified. Sequencing input: PBMCs or a T cell subset sorted from them (not recorded which). The chain joins TRBV6-5 to TRBJ1-1; D remains unclear. The sequence was obtained from a man aged 18-30 years who had mild COVID-19 (a few samples of this study predate the infection). Cell type and time point are not known. CDR3 sequence: CASSAGRRGTEAFF. CDR3 nucleotide sequence: TGTGCCAGCAGTGCGGGCAGGCGGGGCACTGAAGCTTTCTTT.